The 18 T cell receptor beta chains below were found in one sample sequenced in a study of regulatory T cells in long-lasting Graves disease. Documented time point: newly diagnosed GD, antithyroid drugs for less than 3 months. There was RNA extracted from PBMCs, and the TCR library was made from it. Libraries of TCR beta came from iRepertoire HTBI primers plus Arm-PCR of CDR3 regions. Via MiXCR, TCRdb re-called the multiplex PCR reads, giving one row per CDR3 protein. The data contain over 400,000 distinct CDR3 sequences, 14% of them singletons. These data also formed part of another study, on T cells in Graves' hyperthyroidism and ophthalmopathy.

The sample was peripheral blood mononuclear cells (PBMCs), taken at new diagnosis, from a patient treated with antithyroid drugs. These receptors were taken from a woman aged 45-60 years with Graves disease.

This clonotype showed up just a few times. The rearrangement uses TRBV6-2 or TRBV6-3 and TRBJ2-7; possibly TRBD2 for D (6 bases). The CDR3 has 16 amino acids. The V end was cut by 4 bases, the J end by 6 bases, with 22 bases between. The germline CDR1 and CDR2 sequences are MNHEY and SVGEGT. The CDR3 sequence: CASSSQGMEGFPEQYF. The CDR3 region has the DNA TGTGCCAGCAGTTCCCAAGGAATGGAGGGCTTCCCCGAGCAGTACTTC.

This clonotype appeared a few times. The V call is TRBV19, the J call TRBJ2-2, with 12 bases that match TRBD2. The CDR3 has 18 residues. Germline loops: CDR1 LNHDA, CDR2 SQIVND (reference sequence). The V and J ends lost 4 bases and 7 bases, in that order; junction bases with no gene match: 13. In nucleotides, the CDR3 is TGTGCCAGTAGTACGGCCCGACTAGCGGGAGAGCTCGGCGGGGAGCTGTTTTTT. It encodes CASSTARLAGELGGELFF.

In this sample, this clonotype turned up many times. CDR3 amino acids: CASSVQSATNEKLFF. CDR3 coding DNA: TGCGCCAGCAGCGTACAGAGTGCAACTAATGAAAAACTGTTTTTT. J is TRBJ1-4 and V is TRBV5-1, with no clear D. This CDR3 region has 15 residues. In germline, CDR1 is SGHRS, CDR2 YFSETQ. V dropped 4 bases and J dropped 0 bases, with 10 bases sitting between them.

This chain connects TRBV28 to TRBJ2-3; 10 bases are a match to TRBD1. Germline assignment: CDR1 MDHEN and CDR2 SYDVKM. The CDR3 totals 15 residues. V shed 6 bases, J shed 1 base, and the junction held 4 bases outside the gene matches. CDR3 DNA sequence: TGTGCCAGCAGCGACAGGGGGCCGGGCACAGATACGCAGTATTTT. It specifies CASSDRGPGTDTQYF.

In this sample, this clonotype turned up a few times. The chain links TRBV20-1 to TRBJ1-1; possibly TRBD1 for D (6 bases). The CDR3 covers 15 residues. Trimming took 0 bases from V and 1 from J, leaving 12 bases between them. Germline assignment: CDR1 DFQATT and CDR2 SNEGSKA (reference sequence). In DNA, the CDR3 is TGCAGTGCTAGAGATCAGATGGGGGCGAACACTGAAGCTTTCTTT. Amino acids: CSARDQMGANTEAFF.

This chain links TRBV20-1 with TRBJ2-7; 10 nucleotides match TRBD2. The CDR3 is 15 residues long. The V segment lost 1 base and the J segment 0 bases; nucleotides outside the gene matches: 3. Germline V gene lookup returns CDR1 DFQATT and CDR2 SNEGSKA (reference sequence). DNA of the CDR3: TGCAGTGCTAGAGCCGGGACTAGCGACTCCTACGAGCAGTACTTC. As protein: CSARAGTSDSYEQYF.

This clonotype was seen more than once but under ten times. The chain links TRBV6-1 to TRBJ2-7; D unresolved. The CDR3 loop spans 16 amino acids. The germline V gene has CDR1 MNHNS and CDR2 SASEGT. V lost 8 bases and J lost 7, with 27 bases in between. The CDR3 region is CASVKKALGSSWEQYF. Here the CDR3 DNA reads TGTGCCAGCGTAAAAAAGGCCCTCGGATCATCGTGGGAGCAGTACTTC.

This clonotype was picked up many times. Here the CDR3 reads CASREYRGEDTQYF. DNA of the CDR3: TGCGCCAGCAGGGAATACAGGGGTGAGGATACGCAGTATTTT. The chain has TRBV5-1 and TRBJ2-3; 7 bases map to TRBD1. J was trimmed by 6 bases and V by 5 bases; bases with no gene match: 9. CDR1 and CDR2 from the germline V gene are SGHRS and YFSETQ. This CDR3 has 14 amino acids.

The sample holds many counts of this clonotype. The chain has TRBV12-3 or TRBV12-4 and TRBJ2-7; 7 positions match TRBD1. V lost 3 bases to trimming and J lost 4 bases; unmatched junction nucleotides: 6. The CDR3 runs 14 residues. This chain's CDR3 is CASSLGLQGYEQYF. The CDR3, as DNA: TGTGCCAGCAGTTTGGGCCTACAGGGGTACGAGCAGTACTTC.

This clonotype came up a few times. This chain joins TRBV29-1 and TRBJ1-5; D is perhaps TRBD1 (6 bases). Trimming pared 4 bases from V and 2 bases from J, leaving 12 bases between. Per germline, CDR1 SQVTM and CDR2 ANQGSEA. The CDR3 is 14 residues long. The CDR3, as DNA: TGCAGCGTTGCGGCGGACAGTGGCAATCAGCCCCAGCATTTT. Translating gives CSVAADSGNQPQHF.

Ten or more counts support this clonotype. The chain uses TRBV6-1 and TRBJ2-1; no clear D. Germline V gene data show CDR1 as MNHNS and CDR2 as SASEGT. CDR3 size: 13 residues. The V end was cut by 2 bases, the J end by 10 bases, with 12 bases between. The CDR3 here is CASSEPPLEEQFF. CDR3 DNA sequence: TGTGCCAGCAGTGAACCCCCCCTAGAAGAGCAGTTCTTC.

This clonotype was counted ten times or more. The chain carries TRBV7-9 and TRBJ2-7; 10 nucleotides agree with TRBD1. The V gene's germline CDR1 is SEHNR and CDR2 FQNEAQ (reference sequence). Trimming removed 3 bases from V and 6 bases from J; junction bases left unmatched: 5. The CDR3 sequence is 14 residues long. CDR3 nucleotides: TGTGCCAGCAGCTTTACAGGGACAGGGGTCGAGCAGTACTTC. Translating gives CASSFTGTGVEQYF.

This clonotype was detected ten times or more. The chain links TRBV2 to TRBJ2-3; 16 bases map to TRBD2. Germline V CDR1 and CDR2: SNHLY, FYNNEI. This CDR3 is built from 17 residues. With 6 bases clipped from V and 2 bases from J, the junction kept 5 bases outside the gene matches. The CDR3 reads CASRSGLAGGVTDTQYF. The CDR3 DNA sequence: TGTGCCAGCAGGTCGGGACTAGCGGGGGGGGTCACAGATACGCAGTATTTT.

Here the CDR3 reads CASSQGAGDQPQHF. The CDR3 region has the DNA TGTGCCAGCAGCCAGGGGGCGGGGGACCAGCCCCAGCATTTT. The chain recombines TRBV6-1 with TRBJ1-5; 8 nucleotides match TRBD1. The V gene's germline CDR1 is MNHNS and CDR2 SASEGT. Losses at the gene ends were 6 bases for V and 7 bases for J; bases not matched to a gene: 8. This CDR3 comprises 14 residues.

This clonotype was seen at least ten times. V and J are TRBV5-1 and TRBJ2-3, with D perhaps matching TRBD2 (5 bases). V lost 4 bases to trimming and J lost 5 bases, with 17 bases between them. CDR1 and CDR2 from the germline V gene are SGHRS and YFSETQ. This CDR3 has 15 amino acids. The CDR3 loop is CASSLPSRGGDTQYF. The CDR3 DNA sequence: TGCGCCAGCAGCCTGCCCTCCCGAGGAGGAGATACGCAGTATTTT.

This clonotype showed up many times. The chain couples TRBV28 to TRBJ1-4, with TRBD1 identical over 9 bases. Trimming took 5 bases from V and 3 from J; bases not matched to a gene: 10. This CDR3 is built from 17 residues. CDR1 and CDR2 from the germline V gene are MDHEN and SYDVKM. The CDR3 reads CASSILQGARSNEKLFF. DNA for the CDR3: TGTGCCAGCAGTATCCTACAGGGGGCAAGGTCTAATGAAAAACTGTTTTTT.

The genes are TRBV3-1 and TRBJ1-2, with no clear D. The germline V gene has CDR1 LGHDT and CDR2 YNNKEL (reference sequence). This CDR3 has 12 residues. V was shortened by 0 bases and J by 8 bases, with 7 bases between the two germline ends. CDR3 nucleotides: TGTGCCAGCAGCCAAGATCTGGGGGGCTACACCTTC. This gives the protein CASSQDLGGYTF.

As concerns this clonotype: A much larger clonotype is one base distant, so this may be a read error. This chain joins TRBV28 and TRBJ2-2; D might be TRBD2 (6 bases). The CDR3 covers 15 residues. CDR1 and CDR2 from the germline V gene are MDHEN and SYDVKM. The CDR3 DNA is TGTGCCAGCAGTTACTCGACCCCAGGGCCCGGGGGGCTGTTTTTT. Protein product: CASSYSTPGPGGLFF.